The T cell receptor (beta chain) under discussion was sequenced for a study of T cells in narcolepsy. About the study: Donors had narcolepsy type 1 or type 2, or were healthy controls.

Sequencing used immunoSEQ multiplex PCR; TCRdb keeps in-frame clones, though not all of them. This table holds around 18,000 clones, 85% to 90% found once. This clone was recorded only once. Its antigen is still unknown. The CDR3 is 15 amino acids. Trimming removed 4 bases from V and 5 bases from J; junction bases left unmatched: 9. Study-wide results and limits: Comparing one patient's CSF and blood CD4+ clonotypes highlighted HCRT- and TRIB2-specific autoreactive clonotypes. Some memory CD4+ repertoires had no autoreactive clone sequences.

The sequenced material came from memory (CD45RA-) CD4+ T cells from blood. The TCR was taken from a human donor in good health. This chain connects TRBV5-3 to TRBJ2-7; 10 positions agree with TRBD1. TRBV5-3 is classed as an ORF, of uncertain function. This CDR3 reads CARSIWRDRGHEQYF. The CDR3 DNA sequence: TGTGCCAGAAGCATTTGGAGGGACAGGGGCCACGAGCAGTACTTC.